This T cell receptor beta chain is drawn from a study of blood T cell repertoires in COVID-19 (dated by TCRdb to about 2020). Looking at the study overall: The collaborator samples originated in the United States, Italy and Spain and spanned the acute and convalescent phases of COVID-19. The repertoires were released in a freely available public database meant as a resource for research on the immune response to SARS-CoV-2. The material from the prospective study consisted of cDNA or gDNA derived from T cells, B-cell-depleted T cells, or PBMCs. A de-identified subject ID, COVID-19 status, age in years and sex were almost always included in the sample metadata. Samples were obtained from the ongoing ImmuneRACE study (first 160 participants) and from approximately 1,200 subjects provided by 6 global collaborators. Where available, HLA class I and class II types were obtained from metadata supplied by the sample provider rather than from assay-based typing. Deeply sampled blood TCRbeta repertoires from subjects exposed to, actively infected with, or recovered from COVID-19 were included in the dataset.

Here is what the overall study found, with its caveats: The quantity of clinical and demographic metadata differed by source and by participant and was supplied without curation.

CDR1 MDHEN and CDR2 SYDVKM are derived from the germline V gene. The junction shows trimming of 5 bases on V and 1 base on J, and the gene matches do not reach 5 bases of it. The CDR3 numbers 14 residues from cysteine through phenylalanine. Just the 42-base CDR3 DNA is kept, in frame starting at base 1. Note on this clone: Its cognate antigen has yet to be identified. No much larger clonotype is one base removed from it; base qualities were not supplied.

One collaborating source in Seattle enrolled patients during active infection and followed them longitudinally through the course of disease. Whole blood was collected in K2EDTA tubes by collaborating institutions according to the institutions' own protocols. For TCRbeta analysis, collaborator samples were shipped as frozen whole blood, as isolated PBMCs, or as DNA extracted from either sample type. TCRbeta CDR3 regions were amplified from genomic DNA by means of the immunoSEQ Assay, a bias-controlled multiplex PCR. The authors' analysis ran thus. The number of nucleated cells in each sample was estimated from the amplification of reference gene primers within the assay. To quantify the absolute abundance of each unique TCRbeta CDR3 rearrangement, sequence reads were collapsed and filtered. For each sample, productive Simpson clonality was calculated as the square root of Simpson's diversity index across productive rearrangements. TCRdb's version of the immuneACCESS table is confined to in-frame rearrangements and falls short of the full clone set. An unresolved V gene accounts for under half of the shortfall where checked; the remainder is of unknown origin. The V and J calls and clone size were taken over from that table, and D and trimming were inferred from the DNA. The sample table contains nearly 70,000 clones; only one count was recorded for 75% to 95% of them. The ten largest clonotypes hold about 7% of the sample.

The rearranged chain carries TRBV28 and TRBJ2-7, and TRBD1 matches 7 of the central bases. The TCR originated in a man between 40 and 49 years old with COVID-19, enrolled during active disease. The sample taken for sequencing was peripheral blood. The nucleotides are TGTGCCAGCAGTCCGGGACAGTCTTCCTACGAGCAGTACTTC. Translated, this gives CASSPGQSSYEQYF.